Following are 30 T cell receptor beta chains from one sample sequenced in a study of esophageal squamous cell carcinoma under preoperative chemotherapy. Specified time point: before preoperative PTX-NDP chemotherapy. TCRdb re-analysed the PCR reads in MiXCR, keeping a single row per CDR3 protein. The sample includes about 12,000 distinct CDR3 sequences, around half seen only once; the top ten take over 15%. This sample was obtained from a patient given preoperative chemotherapy. These receptors all come from a human donor with esophageal squamous cell carcinoma. The donor label of this sample is uncertain.

This clonotype came up a few times. A much larger clone differs from this one at a single base, so this may be a read error. The gene calls are TRBV6-1 and TRBJ2-1; 7 bases match TRBD1. The CDR3 has 14 amino acids. Germline loops: CDR1 MNHNS, CDR2 SASEGT. With 6 bases clipped from V and 10 bases from J, the junction kept 12 bases outside the gene matches. DNA for the CDR3: TGTGCCAGCAGACGGGGACAGCTAATCTACGAGCAGTTCTTC. The encoded protein is CASRRGQLIYEQFF.

This clonotype has only a few counts. The chain joins TRBV6-4 to TRBJ2-1; 8 bases are shared with TRBD2. V lost 6 bases, J lost 5 bases, and 9 bases stayed unmatched. CDR1 and CDR2 from the germline V gene are MRHNA and SNTAGT. The CDR3 totals 15 residues. The CDR3 is CASSAGTRIHNEQFF. The CDR3 DNA is TGTGCCAGCAGCGCCGGGACTAGGATCCACAATGAGCAGTTCTTC.

As to this clonotype: One end of the junction is discordant with germline, which a read error may explain. The chain carries TRBV6-1 and TRBJ2-3, with TRBD2 matching over 7 bases. The germline V gene has CDR1 MNHNS and CDR2 SASEGT. This CDR3 region has 16 residues. The CDR3 here is CASSELGGSATDTQYF. The DNA of the CDR3 is TGTGCCAGCAGTGAATTGGGGGGGAGCGCCACAGACACTCAGTATTTC.

For this clonotype: A much larger clonotype is one base distant, so this may be a read error. The V call is TRBV6-1, the J call TRBJ2-7, with 8 bases aligning to TRBD2. The assigned J gene may be wrong: the sequence end matches TRBJ2-5 better. This CDR3 contains 15 residues. Germline V gene sequence: CDR1 MNHNS, CDR2 SASEGT. The CDR3 is CASNSGSVSRETQYF. CDR3 sequence (DNA): TGTGCCAGCAACAGCGGGAGTGTCTCCCGGGAGACCCAGTACTTC.

As for this clonotype: This likely comes from a read error, as the CDR3 has no conserved phenylalanine or tryptophan at its end. The chain recombines TRBV6-5 with TRBJ2-1; 8 bases are shared with TRBD1. The better agreement between TRBJ2-5 and the DNA end casts doubt on the J call. The germline V gene has CDR1 MNHEY and CDR2 SVGAGI. The CDR3 spans 14 residues. CDR3 protein: CASSLQGEEKSQYS. The DNA of the CDR3 is TGTGCCAGCAGTTTACAGGGGGAAGAAAAGTCCCAGTACTCG.

Of note for this clonotype: One end of the junction varies from germline; a read error may be responsible. The chain uses TRBV12-3 or TRBV12-4 and TRBJ2-3; D not certain. This CDR3 is 15 amino acids long. CDR3 residues: CASSLSIGVTDTQYF. The CDR3, as DNA: TGTGCCAGCAGTTTAAGCATCGGAGTCACAGATACGCAGTACTTT.

The table lists this clonotype with many counts. This chain joins TRBV6-5 and TRBJ2-1; D may be TRBD1 or TRBD2 (5 bases each). CDR3 size: 13 residues. Germline CDR1 reads MNHEY; CDR2 reads SVGAGI. V was trimmed by 1 base and J by 10 bases, leaving 11 bases between them. The CDR3 nucleotides are TGTGCCAGCAGTTACTTCCCCGGGGCCGAGCAGTTCTTC. Translation gives CASSYFPGAEQFF.

As for this clonotype: One end of the junction does not line up with germline, which may come from a read error. The rearrangement joins TRBV6-1 to TRBJ1-2, with TRBD1 as a possible D gene (6 bases). This CDR3 comprises 14 residues. Germline V gene sequence: CDR1 MNHNS, CDR2 SASEGT. Here the CDR3 reads CASSEARRGVGNTF. The CDR3, as DNA: TGTGCCAGCAGTGAAGCTCGAAGGGGGGTTGGCAACACCTTC.

The chain links TRBV7-2 to TRBJ2-4, with TRBD1 matching 7 bases. From germline, CDR1 is SGHTA and CDR2 FQGNSA. J gave up 10 bases and V 5 bases, and 17 bases lay outside the gene matches. The CDR3 sequence is 16 residues long. The CDR3, as DNA: TGTGCCAGCAGCCGAGGGCACAGGGGTGATGGAGAGATTCAGTACTTC. Its protein is CASSRGHRGDGEIQYF.

The chain carries TRBV6-5 and TRBJ2-5; 9 positions agree with TRBD1. V was pared by 4 bases and J by 2 bases, with 2 bases of the junction left unmatched. This CDR3 spans 14 amino acids. Germline V gene sequence: CDR1 MNHEY, CDR2 SVGAGI. The CDR3 loop is CASSSGQGQETQYF. CDR3 nucleotides: TGTGCCAGCAGTTCCGGACAGGGGCAAGAGACCCAGTACTTC.

Notes on this clonotype: Germline and junction disagree at one end, which may indicate a read error. The chain uses TRBV12-3 or TRBV12-4 and TRBJ2-3, with D perhaps given as TRBD1 or TRBD2 (5 bases each). The CDR3 is 14 amino acids. The CDR3 region is CASRGVYGTDTQFF. CDR3 coding DNA: TGTGCCAGCAGGGGGGTATATGGCACAGATACGCAGTTTTTC.

The V gene is TRBV6-1, the J gene TRBJ2-3, with D possibly matching TRBD2 (5 bases). Trimming removed 6 bases from V and 0 bases from J, with 16 bases in between. From germline, CDR1 is MNHNS and CDR2 SASEGT. This CDR3 has 16 residues. CDR3 amino acids: CASSIGVVVSTDTQYF. CDR3 sequence (DNA): TGTGCCAGCAGCATCGGGGTGGTGGTTAGCACAGATACGCAGTATTTT.

By share, this clonotype counts as medium-sized. This chain joins TRBV6-1 and TRBJ2-1, with a weak D call TRBD1 (5 bases). The end of the DNA is better explained by TRBJ2-7, so the J call may be wrong. Germline V lookup: CDR1 MNHNS, CDR2 SASEGT. The CDR3 runs to 13 residues. CDR3 sequence (DNA): TGTGCCAGCAGGGACACCAGCTCCTACGAGCAGTACTTC. It codes for CASRDTSSYEQYF.

This clonotype was seen a handful of times. The rearrangement joins TRBV6-1 to TRBJ2-1, with 7 bases matching TRBD1. The CDR3 covers 14 residues. Unmatched junction bases numbered 4, after V lost 6 bases and J lost 2 bases. Germline CDR1 reads MNHNS; CDR2 reads SASEGT. CDR3 nucleotide sequence: TGTGCCAGCAGCCTACAGGGGCCCTACAATGAGCAGTTCTTC. Amino acids: CASSLQGPYNEQFF.

This chain links TRBV4-3 with TRBJ2-3; 8 positions match TRBD2. The V gene's germline CDR1 is LGHNA and CDR2 YSLEER. The CDR3 loop spans 18 amino acids. J lost 5 bases, V lost 0 bases, and 13 bases had no gene match. The CDR3 here is CASSQDLGLATPGDTQYF. In DNA, the CDR3 is TGCGCCAGCAGCCAAGATTTAGGACTAGCTACACCCGGAGATACGCAGTATTTT.

As regards this clonotype: A junction boundary mismatches the germline segment, possibly from a read error. V usage is TRBV6-5 and J usage is TRBJ2-1; D remains unclear. This CDR3 has 15 residues. The germline V gene has CDR1 MNHEY and CDR2 SVGAGI. CDR3 nucleotide sequence: TGTGCCAGCAGTTACTCTGCCGGTGGCTACAATGCGCAGTTCTTT. Amino acids: CASSYSAGGYNAQFF.

This clonotype was counted between two and nine times. The V call is TRBV6-5, the J call TRBJ2-1; D not resolved. Trimming took 7 bases from V and 2 from J, leaving 9 bases between them. The CDR3 has 13 amino acids. The germline V gene encodes CDR1 MNHEY and CDR2 SVGAGI. As DNA, the CDR3 is TGTGCCAGCATTAGGGATACCTACAATGAGCAGTTCTTC. This codes for CASIRDTYNEQFF.

This clonotype was detected only once. A junction end diverges from the germline sequence, so it may reflect a read error. The gene calls are TRBV6-1 and TRBJ2-3; D possibly corresponds to TRBD2 (6 bases). The germline gives CDR1 MNHNS, CDR2 SASEGT. The CDR3 is 16 amino acids. The DNA of the CDR3 is TGTGCCAGCAGTGAATTGGGGGGAAGCTACAAAGATACGCAGTATTTC. Translation gives CASSELGGSYKDTQYF.

The chain has TRBV27 and TRBJ1-2; possible D gene TRBD1, 6 bases. CDR1 and CDR2 from the germline V gene are MNHEY and SMNVEV (reference sequence). The V end lost 5 bases, the J end lost 3 bases, and 19 bases lay between the germline ends. CDR3 size: 16 residues. CDR3 region: CASSLTYGAGDYGYTF. The CDR3 nucleotides are TGTGCCAGCAGTCTAACTTATGGTGCAGGGGACTATGGCTACACCTTC.

By share of the sample, this clonotype is medium-sized. This sequence joins TRBV6-5 and TRBJ2-7; D is possibly TRBD1 or TRBD2 (5 bases each). The CDR3 spans 17 residues. Germline CDR1 reads MNHEY; CDR2 reads SVGAGI. V was clipped by 6 bases and J by 0 bases, with 21 bases between them. The CDR3 sequence is CASSQKGTDQVSYEQYF. The CDR3 nucleotides are TGTGCCAGCAGCCAAAAGGGGACCGACCAGGTCTCCTACGAGCAGTACTTC.

In the case of this clonotype: The germline gene is not matched at one end of the junction; a read error may be the cause. V usage is TRBV10-3 and J usage is TRBJ2-4; D might be TRBD2 (6 bases). Germline CDR1 is ENHRY and CDR2 is SYGVKD. The CDR3 totals 13 residues. The CDR3 region has the DNA TGTGCCACGGGGGAGAGGGCCACAAACATTCAGTACTTT. It encodes CATGERATNIQYF.

Relative to its sample, this clonotype is medium-sized. This chain connects TRBV6-1 to TRBJ2-3; 14 bases match TRBD2. Germline CDR1 and CDR2: MNHNS and SASEGT. After removal of 3 bases from V and 1 base from J, the junction contained 9 bases not matched to a gene. The CDR3 has 19 amino acids. CDR3 DNA: TGTGCCAGCAGTGATACGATACCGGGACTAGCGGGAGGCACAGATACGCAGTATTTT. Translated, it gives CASSDTIPGLAGGTDTQYF.

This clonotype appeared a single time. V gene TRBV10-1 combines with J gene TRBJ2-2; D not certain. Germline CDR1 is WNHNN and CDR2 is SYGVQD (reference sequence). CDR3 length: 14 residues. Trimming shortened V by 6 bases and J by 2 bases, and 10 bases separated the two germline ends. The CDR3, as DNA: TGCGCCAGCAGCGTTGCTAGAAACACCGGGGAGCTGTTTTTT. Amino acids: CASSVARNTGELFF.

About this clonotype: One end of the junction varies from germline; a read error may be responsible. The gene calls are TRBV7-2 and TRBJ2-1, with TRBD2 as a possible D gene (5 bases). CDR3 length: 14 residues. Germline V gene lookup returns CDR1 SGHTA and CDR2 FQGNSA. The CDR3 loop reads CASRGSARIDEQFF. The CDR3 region has the DNA TGTGCCAGCAGGGGGAGTGCGAGGATCGATGAGCAGTTTTTC.

This clonotype appeared a few times. The chain couples TRBV6-1 to TRBJ1-1; D is unclear. Germline CDR1 is MNHNS and CDR2 is SASEGT. Trimming took 3 bases from V and 4 from J, leaving 12 bases between them. This CDR3 is built from 14 residues. The CDR3 here is CASSDGGRVTEAFF. The CDR3 DNA reads TGTGCCAGCAGTGATGGAGGGCGGGTCACTGAAGCTTTCTTT.

This clonotype showed up just once. This sequence joins TRBV10-1 and TRBJ2-5; tentative D call: TRBD2 (6 bases). The CDR3 totals 14 residues. Germline CDR1 and CDR2: WNHNN and SYGVQD (reference sequence). CDR3 residues: CARRGGLGSDTQYF. CDR3 nucleotide sequence: TGCGCGAGGCGTGGGGGACTTGGCTCAGATACGCAGTACTTC.

This clonotype qualifies as medium-sized (0.01 to 0.1%). The chain employs TRBV12-3 or TRBV12-4 and TRBJ2-1; D is perhaps TRBD2 (6 bases). The end of the DNA is better explained by TRBJ2-7, so the J call may be wrong. The length of the CDR3 is 13 residues. In DNA, the CDR3 is TGTGCCAGCAGTATCAGCGGGTACAATGAGCAGTACTTC. Translating it yields CASSISGYNEQYF.

V usage is TRBV7-2 and J usage is TRBJ2-1; D perhaps matches TRBD2 (5 bases). The V and J ends lost 3 bases and 3 bases respectively, with 9 bases between them. The CDR3 has 14 amino acids. Germline CDR1 SGHTA, CDR2 FQGNSA. This CDR3 is CASSFIGDYNEQFF. The CDR3 nucleotides read TGTGCCAGCAGCTTCATCGGGGACTACAATGAGCAGTTCTTC.

Concerning this clonotype: A junction end diverges from the germline sequence, so it may reflect a read error. The CDR3 region is CATGYAGGGPETQYF. CDR3 bases: TGTGCCACGGGTTACGCCGGTGGCGGTCCAGAGACGCAGTATTTT. The chain is built from TRBV10-3 and TRBJ2-3; D not resolved. The CDR3 consists of 15 residues. Germline CDR1 is ENHRY and CDR2 is SYGVKD.

By share, this clonotype ranks as medium-sized (0.01 to 0.1%). The chain uses TRBV6-1 and TRBJ2-1; unclear D gene. The J call may be wrong; the DNA end is better matched by TRBJ2-7. CDR3 size: 13 residues. Germline values: CDR1 MNHNS, CDR2 SASEGT. CDR3 residues: CASSRRSSYEQYF. CDR3 DNA sequence: TGTGCCAGCAGCCGCAGGTCCTCCTACGAGCAGTACTTC.